This T cell receptor (beta chain) was sequenced during a study of blood T cell repertoires in COVID-19. Study information: PBMCs, B-cell-depleted T cells, or T cells were the source of the cDNA or gDNA that made up the material.

Authors' analysis steps: Reference gene primer amplification gave estimated nucleated cell counts. Measured with immunoSEQ multiplex PCR; TCRdb has only the in-frame clones, and not every one. V and J calls and clone size follow that table, whereas D and trimming were derived from the DNA. The repertoire includes approximately 180,000 clones, more than 80% of them detected once, and more than 5.5% sits in the top ten. This CDR3 spans 12 amino acids. Germline V gene data show CDR1 as SGHKS and CDR2 as YYEKEE (reference sequence). V lost 2 bases to trimming and J lost 15 bases; unmatched junction nucleotides: 5.

The sequence came from a man aged 35 to 55 who had recovered from COVID-19. V is TRBV5-5 and J is TRBJ2-1; 10 bases are a match to TRBD2. The sequencing input was PBMCs or T cells enriched from blood (not recorded which). CDR3 sequence reads: CASSFIAGGTFF. DNA of the CDR3: TGTGCCAGCAGCTTTATAGCGGGGGGTACGTTCTTC. The variable domain in full, with the rest retrieved from reference TRBV5-5 and TRBJ2-1, is DAGVTQSPTHLIKTRGQQVTLRCSPISGHKSVSWYQQVLGQGPQFIFQYYEKEERGRGNFPDRFSARQFPNYSSELNVNALLLGDSALYLCASSFIAGGTFFGPGTRLTVL.